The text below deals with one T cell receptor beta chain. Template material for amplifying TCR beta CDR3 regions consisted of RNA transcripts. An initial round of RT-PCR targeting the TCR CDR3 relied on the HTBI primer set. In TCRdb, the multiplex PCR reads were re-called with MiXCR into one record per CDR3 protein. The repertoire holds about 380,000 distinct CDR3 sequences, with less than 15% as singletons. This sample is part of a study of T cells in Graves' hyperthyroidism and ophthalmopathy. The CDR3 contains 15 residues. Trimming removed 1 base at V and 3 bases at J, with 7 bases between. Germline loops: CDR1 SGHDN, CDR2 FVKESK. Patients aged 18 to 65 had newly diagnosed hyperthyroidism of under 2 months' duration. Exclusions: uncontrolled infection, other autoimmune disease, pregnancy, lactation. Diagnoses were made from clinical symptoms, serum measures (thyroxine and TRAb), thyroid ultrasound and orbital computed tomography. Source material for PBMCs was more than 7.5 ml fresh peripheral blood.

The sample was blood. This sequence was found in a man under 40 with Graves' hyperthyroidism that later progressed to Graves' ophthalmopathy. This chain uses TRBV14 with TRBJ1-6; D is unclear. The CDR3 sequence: CASSQGGYYNSPLHF. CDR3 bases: TGTGCCAGCAGCCAAGGTGGTTACTATAATTCACCCCTCCACTTT.